This T cell receptor (beta chain) was identified in a study of T cells in Graves' hyperthyroidism and ophthalmopathy. As for the study in general: Peripheral blood was taken when the disease was first diagnosed, before any treatment began.

About this clonotype itself: This clone may be a read error of a much larger clone one base away.

Amplified TCR beta CDR3 regions came from RNA transcripts. First-round RT-PCR of the TCR CDR3 relied on the HTBI primer set. MiXCR, run by TCRdb on the multiplex PCR reads, gives a single entry per CDR3 protein. There are hundreds of thousands of distinct CDR3 sequences in the sample; over 35% occur only once, and about 9% lies in the top ten. The CDR3 contains 13 residues. Germline assignment: CDR1 ENHRY and CDR2 SYGVKD. The specimen was blood. The chain carries TRBV10-3 and TRBJ2-7; TRBD1 matches at 8 bases. The receptor's source is a man between 18 and 29 years old with Graves' hyperthyroidism. In DNA, the CDR3 is TGTGTCATACGACAGGGGAGCTCCTACGAGCAGTACTTC. This sequence encodes CVIRQGSSYEQYF.